This T cell receptor (beta chain) was found in a study of T-cell memory formation after mild COVID-19. TCRdb re-called the 5' RACE reads through MiXCR, storing one row per CDR3 protein. This table holds just over 350,000 distinct CDR3 sequences, approximately 15% found once. Regarding this clonotype: The junction and the germline gene differ at one end; a read error may be behind it.

CDR1 SGHRS and CDR2 YFSETQ come from the germline V gene. CDR3 size: 16 residues. The chain recombines TRBV5-1 with TRBJ2-3; D remains unclear. Source material: PBMCs or a T cell subset sorted from them (not recorded which). The receptor was isolated from a man younger than 35 who had mild COVID-19 (a few samples of this study predate the infection). Cell type and time point are not known. The CDR3 loop reads CASRLEMMGAPDTQYF. For the CDR3, the DNA is TGCGCCAGCAGATTGGAGATGATGGGTGCCCCAGATACGCAGTATTTT.